The clone carrying this T cell receptor (beta chain) has a count of ten or more. This entry belongs to a study of T cells in Graves' hyperthyroidism and ophthalmopathy. The germline V gene has CDR1 MNHEY and CDR2 SVGEGT. This CDR3 is 13 amino acids long. Deletions cut 7 bases from V and 5 bases from J, with 12 bases between. With duration under 3 months, ophthalmopathy was active: Clinical Activity Score at least 3, NOSPECS at least 4. The study left out patients who had uncontrolled infection, other autoimmune disease, pregnancy or lactation. Authors of the study amplified TCR beta CDR3 regions from RNA transcripts. TCR CDR3 regions were first amplified by RT-PCR with HTBI primers. One entry per CDR3 protein results from TCRdb running MiXCR on the multiplex PCR reads. The table includes hundreds of thousands of distinct CDR3 sequences, about a sixth detected once.

V usage is TRBV6-2 or TRBV6-3 and J usage is TRBJ1-5; D is unresolved. Sequenced: blood. This receptor was identified in a woman aged 55-69 years with Graves' ophthalmopathy. CDR3 region: CASTAVRDQPQHF. In DNA form, the CDR3 reads TGTGCCAGCACGGCGGTACGGGATCAGCCCCAGCATTTT.